The entry below gives a single TCR beta chain sequence along with its context. The antigen remains undetermined. All gene names here are mouse names. The CDR3 extends 1 residue past the end of the read, so its final part is completed from the germline J gene. V lost 5 bases and J lost 0; bases outside the gene matches: 2. CDR3 size: 14 residues. Germline CDR1 and CDR2: SGHND and FRSKSL. The sample belongs to a study of tissue T cells after allogeneic stem cell transplantation. Study results and caveats: Within patients, tissue anatomy strongly shaped TCR repertoire composition. Shared clones across patients were few; motif clustering revealed tissue-specific shared signatures. Blood and spleen captured only part of the tissue TCR repertoire.

Some clones are missing from TCRdb's copy, which holds only in-frame ones; the method was immunoSEQ multiplex PCR. The sample includes around 50,000 clones, 65% to 85% of them seen just once. The rearrangement uses TRBV15 and TRBJ2-4, with 7 bases matching TRBD1. Sample: sorted cells pooled from one or two spleens. The sequence came from a pool of C57BL/6 mice in good health. This chain's CDR3 is CASSQTGSQNTLYF. CDR3 DNA (partial): TGTGCCAGCAGTCAGACAGGGAGTCAAAACACCTTGTAC.